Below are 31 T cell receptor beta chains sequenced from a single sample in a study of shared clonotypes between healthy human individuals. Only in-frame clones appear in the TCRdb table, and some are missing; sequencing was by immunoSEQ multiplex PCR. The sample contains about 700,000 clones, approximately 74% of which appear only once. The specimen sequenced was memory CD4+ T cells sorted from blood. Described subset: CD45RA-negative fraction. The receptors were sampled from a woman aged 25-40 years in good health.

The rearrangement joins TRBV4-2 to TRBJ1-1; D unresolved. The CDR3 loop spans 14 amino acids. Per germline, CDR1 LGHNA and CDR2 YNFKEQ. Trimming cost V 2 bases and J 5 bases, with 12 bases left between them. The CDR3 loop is CASSQPGGETEAFF. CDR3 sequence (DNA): TGTGCCAGCAGCCAACCAGGCGGAGAAACTGAAGCTTTCTTT.

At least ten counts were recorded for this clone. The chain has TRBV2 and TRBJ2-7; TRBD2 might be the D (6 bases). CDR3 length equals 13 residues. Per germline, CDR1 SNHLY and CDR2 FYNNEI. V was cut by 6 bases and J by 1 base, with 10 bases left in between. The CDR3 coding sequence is TGTGCCAGCAGAGGACGGGAGTCCTACGAGCAGTACTTC. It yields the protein CASRGRESYEQYF.

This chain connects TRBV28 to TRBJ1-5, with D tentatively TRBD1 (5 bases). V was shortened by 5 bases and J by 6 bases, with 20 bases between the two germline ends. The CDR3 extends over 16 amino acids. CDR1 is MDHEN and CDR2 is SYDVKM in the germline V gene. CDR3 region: CASSRDGRFGRQPQHF. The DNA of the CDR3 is TGTGCCAGCAGTCGGGACGGTCGCTTTGGCCGTCAGCCCCAGCATTTT.

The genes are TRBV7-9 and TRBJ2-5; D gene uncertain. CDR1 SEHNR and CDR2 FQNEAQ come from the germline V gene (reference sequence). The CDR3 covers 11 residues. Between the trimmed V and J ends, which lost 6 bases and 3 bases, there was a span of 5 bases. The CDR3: CASSIEETQYF. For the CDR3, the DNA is TGTGCCAGCAGTATAGAAGAGACCCAGTACTTC.

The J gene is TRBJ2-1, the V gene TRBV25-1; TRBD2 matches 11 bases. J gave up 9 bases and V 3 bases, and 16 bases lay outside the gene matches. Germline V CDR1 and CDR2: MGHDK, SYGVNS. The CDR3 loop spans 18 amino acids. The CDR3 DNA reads TGTGCCAGCAGTGATTCTAAATTTAATAGCGGGAGGGCCGCTGAGCAGTTCTTC. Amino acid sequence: CASSDSKFNSGRAAEQFF. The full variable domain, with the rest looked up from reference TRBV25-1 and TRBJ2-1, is EADIYQTPRYLVIGTGKKITLECSQTMGHDKMYWYQQDPGMELHLIHYSYGVNSTEKGDLSSESTVSRIRTEHFPLTLESARPSHTSQYLCASSDSKFNSGRAAEQFFGPGTRLTVL.

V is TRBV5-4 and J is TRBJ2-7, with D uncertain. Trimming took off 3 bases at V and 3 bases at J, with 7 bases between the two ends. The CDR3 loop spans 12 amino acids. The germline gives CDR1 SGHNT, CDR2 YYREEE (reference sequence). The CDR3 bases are TGTGCCAGCAGCTACAGCAACTACGAGCAGTACTTC. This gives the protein CASSYSNYEQYF.

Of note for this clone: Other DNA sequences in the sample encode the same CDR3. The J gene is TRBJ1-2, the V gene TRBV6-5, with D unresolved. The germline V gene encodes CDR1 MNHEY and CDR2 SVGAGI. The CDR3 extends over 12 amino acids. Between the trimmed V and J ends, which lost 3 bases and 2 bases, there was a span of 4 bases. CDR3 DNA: TGTGCCAGCAGTTATGACAACTATGGCTACACCTTC. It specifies CASSYDNYGYTF.

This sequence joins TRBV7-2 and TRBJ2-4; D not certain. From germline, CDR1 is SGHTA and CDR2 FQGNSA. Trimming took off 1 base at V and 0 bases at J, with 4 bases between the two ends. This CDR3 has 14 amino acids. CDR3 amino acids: CASSLEPAKNIQYF. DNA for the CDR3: TGTGCCAGCAGCTTAGAACCAGCCAAAAACATTCAGTACTTC.

CDR3 DNA: TGCGCCAGCAGCCGGACAGGGGCGGTCACTGAAGCTTTCTTT. The encoded protein is CASSRTGAVTEAFF. This chain connects TRBV5-1 to TRBJ1-1; TRBD1 matches at 9 bases. The V segment lost 4 bases and the J segment 4 bases; nucleotides outside the gene matches: 5. The germline CDR1 and CDR2 sequences are SGHRS and YFSETQ. The CDR3 has 14 residues.

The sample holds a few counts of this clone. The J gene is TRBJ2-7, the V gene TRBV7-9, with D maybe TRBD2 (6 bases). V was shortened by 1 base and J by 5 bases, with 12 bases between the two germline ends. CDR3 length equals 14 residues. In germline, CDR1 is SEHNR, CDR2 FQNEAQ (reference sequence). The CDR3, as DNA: TGTGCCAGCAGCTTAGGGACTACATGGCACGAGCAGTACTTC. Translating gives CASSLGTTWHEQYF.

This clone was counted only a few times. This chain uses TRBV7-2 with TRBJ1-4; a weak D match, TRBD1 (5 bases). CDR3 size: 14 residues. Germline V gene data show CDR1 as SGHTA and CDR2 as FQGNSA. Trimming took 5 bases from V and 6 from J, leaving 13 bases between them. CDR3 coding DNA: TGTGCCAGCAGCATGCCCTCGGGGGATGAAAAACTGTTTTTT. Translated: CASSMPSGDEKLFF.

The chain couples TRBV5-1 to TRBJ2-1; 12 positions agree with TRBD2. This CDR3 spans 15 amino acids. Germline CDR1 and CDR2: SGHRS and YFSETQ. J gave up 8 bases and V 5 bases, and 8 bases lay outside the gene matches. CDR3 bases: TGCGCCAGCAGGACTAGCGGGAGTTCTGAGGATGAGCAGTTCTTC. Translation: CASRTSGSSEDEQFF.

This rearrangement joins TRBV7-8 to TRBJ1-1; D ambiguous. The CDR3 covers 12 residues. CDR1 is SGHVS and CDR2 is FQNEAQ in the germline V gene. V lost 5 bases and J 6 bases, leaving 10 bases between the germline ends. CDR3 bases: TGTGCCAGCAGCGGAGTATTCTCTGAAGCTTTCTTT. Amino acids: CASSGVFSEAFF.

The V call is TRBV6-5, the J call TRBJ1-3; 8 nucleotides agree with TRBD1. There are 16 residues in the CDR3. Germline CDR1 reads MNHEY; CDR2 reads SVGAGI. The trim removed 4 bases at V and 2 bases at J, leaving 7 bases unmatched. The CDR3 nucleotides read TGTGCCAGCAGTTTAAACAGGGGGAACGCTGGAAACACCATATATTTT. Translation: CASSLNRGNAGNTIYF.

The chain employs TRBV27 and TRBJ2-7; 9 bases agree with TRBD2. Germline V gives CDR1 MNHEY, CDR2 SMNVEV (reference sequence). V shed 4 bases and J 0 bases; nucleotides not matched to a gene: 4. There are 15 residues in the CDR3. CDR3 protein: CASSSSGVYSYEQYF. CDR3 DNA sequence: TGTGCCAGCAGTTCTAGCGGGGTGTACTCCTACGAGCAGTACTTC.

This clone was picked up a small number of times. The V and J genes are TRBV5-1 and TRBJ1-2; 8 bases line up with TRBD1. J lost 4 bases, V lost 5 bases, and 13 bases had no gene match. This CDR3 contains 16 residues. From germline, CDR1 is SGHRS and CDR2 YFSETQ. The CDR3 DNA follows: TGCGCCAGCAGAAGCCGTCCAGGGGGCGAGCGCTATGGCTACACCTTC. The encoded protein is CASRSRPGGERYGYTF.

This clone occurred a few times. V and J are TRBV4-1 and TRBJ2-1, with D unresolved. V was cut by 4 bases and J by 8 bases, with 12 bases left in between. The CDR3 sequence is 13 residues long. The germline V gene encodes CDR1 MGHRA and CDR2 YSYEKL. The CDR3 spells CASSPTNGDEQFF. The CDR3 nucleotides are TGCGCCAGCAGCCCTACGAATGGGGATGAGCAGTTCTTC.

In DNA, the CDR3 is TGTGCCAGCAGCTTCCTCGGACTAGCGATAACGTTCACAGATACGCAGTATTTT. Translating it yields CASSFLGLAITFTDTQYF. V and J are TRBV7-2 and TRBJ2-3; TRBD2 agrees at 9 bases. The CDR3 contains 18 residues. V was pared by 3 bases and J by 2 bases, with 12 bases of the junction left unmatched. Germline-derived CDR1 and CDR2 are SGHTA and FQGNSA.

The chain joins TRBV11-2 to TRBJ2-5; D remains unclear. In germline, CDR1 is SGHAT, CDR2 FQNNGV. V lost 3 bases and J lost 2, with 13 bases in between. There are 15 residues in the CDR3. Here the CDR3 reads CASSFGRTQQETQYF. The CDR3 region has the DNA TGTGCCAGCAGCTTCGGCAGGACCCAACAAGAGACCCAGTACTTC.

The CDR3 DNA follows: TGTGCCAGTAGTATGGCCAGCGGGAGGTTCAATGAGCAGTTCTTC. Encoded protein: CASSMASGRFNEQFF. The chain links TRBV19 to TRBJ2-1, with 9 bases that match TRBD2. CDR1 LNHDA and CDR2 SQIVND come from the germline V gene (reference sequence). The CDR3 totals 15 residues. The V gene end was trimmed by 3 bases and the J gene end by 6 bases; junction bases not matched to a gene: 6.

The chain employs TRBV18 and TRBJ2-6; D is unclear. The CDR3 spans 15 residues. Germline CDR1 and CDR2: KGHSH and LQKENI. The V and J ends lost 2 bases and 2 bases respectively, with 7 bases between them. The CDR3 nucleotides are TGTGCCAGCTCACCAACGGTAGCTGGGGCCAACGTCCTGACTTTC. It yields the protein CASSPTVAGANVLTF. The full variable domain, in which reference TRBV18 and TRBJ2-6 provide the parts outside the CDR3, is NAGVMQNPRHLVRRRGQEARLRCSPMKGHSHVYWYRQLPEEGLKFMVYLQKENIIDESGMPKERFSAEFPKEGPSILRIQQVVRGDSAAYFCASSPTVAGANVLTFGAGSRLTVL.

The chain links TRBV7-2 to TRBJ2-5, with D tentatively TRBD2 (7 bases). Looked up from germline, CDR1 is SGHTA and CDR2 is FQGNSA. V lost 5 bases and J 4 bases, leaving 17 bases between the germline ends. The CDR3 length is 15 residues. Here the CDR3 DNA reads TGTGCCAGCAGCCGTGGGGGGGCCCGGGGAGAGACCCAGTACTTC. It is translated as CASSRGGARGETQYF.

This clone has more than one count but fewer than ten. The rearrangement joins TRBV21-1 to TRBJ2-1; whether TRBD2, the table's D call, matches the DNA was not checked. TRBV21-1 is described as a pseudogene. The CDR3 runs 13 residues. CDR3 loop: CASSKALEVEQFF. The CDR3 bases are TGTGCCAGCAGCAAAGCGCTCGAGGTTGAGCAGTTCTTC.

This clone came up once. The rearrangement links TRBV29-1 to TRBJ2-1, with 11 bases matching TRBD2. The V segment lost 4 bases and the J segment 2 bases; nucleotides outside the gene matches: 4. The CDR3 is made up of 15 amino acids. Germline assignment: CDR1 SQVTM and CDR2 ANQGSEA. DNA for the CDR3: TGCAGCGTTGTACTAGCGGGAGTAGCCTACAATGAGCAGTTCTTC. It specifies CSVVLAGVAYNEQFF.

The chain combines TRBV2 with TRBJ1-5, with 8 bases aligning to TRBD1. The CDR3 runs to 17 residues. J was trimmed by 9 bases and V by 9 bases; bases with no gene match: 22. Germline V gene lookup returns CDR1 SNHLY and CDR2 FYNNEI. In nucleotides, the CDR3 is TGTGCCAGTAACCGGGACAGGAGCAATTTTTATCGTCGGCCCCAGCATTTT. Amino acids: CASNRDRSNFYRRPQHF. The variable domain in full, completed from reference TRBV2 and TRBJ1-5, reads EPEVTQTPSHQVTQMGQEVILRCVPISNHLYFYWYRQILGQKVEFLVSFYNNEISEKSEIFDDQFSVERPDGSNFTLKIRSTKLEDSAMYFCASNRDRSNFYRRPQHFGDGTRLSIL.

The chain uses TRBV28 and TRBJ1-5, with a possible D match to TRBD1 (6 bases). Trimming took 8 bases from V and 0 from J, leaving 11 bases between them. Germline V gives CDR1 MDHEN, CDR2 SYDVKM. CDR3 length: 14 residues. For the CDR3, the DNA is TGTGCCAGCGCCCGGGGGGCTAGCAATCAGCCCCAGCATTTT. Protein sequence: CASARGASNQPQHF.

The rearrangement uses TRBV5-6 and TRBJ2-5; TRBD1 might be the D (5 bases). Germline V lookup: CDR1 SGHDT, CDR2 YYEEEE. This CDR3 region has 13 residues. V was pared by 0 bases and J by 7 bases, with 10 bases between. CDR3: CASSLGQGVTQYF. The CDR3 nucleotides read TGTGCCAGCAGCTTGGGGCAGGGCGTGACCCAGTACTTC.

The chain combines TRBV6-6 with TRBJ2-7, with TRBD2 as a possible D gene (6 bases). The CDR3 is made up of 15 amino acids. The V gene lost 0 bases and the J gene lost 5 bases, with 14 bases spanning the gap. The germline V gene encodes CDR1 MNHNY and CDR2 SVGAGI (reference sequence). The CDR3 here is CASSYSTGDIHEQYF. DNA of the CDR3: TGTGCCAGCAGTTACTCTACGGGGGATATACACGAGCAGTACTTC.

CDR3 sequence: CASSLLAGMNTGELFF. CDR3 DNA: TGTGCCAGCAGCCTGCTAGCGGGGATGAACACCGGGGAGCTGTTTTTT. The chain uses TRBV5-6 and TRBJ2-2, with 9 bases that match TRBD2. The CDR3 contains 16 residues. The trim removed 4 bases at V and 1 base at J, leaving 5 bases unmatched. CDR1 and CDR2 from the germline V gene are SGHDT and YYEEEE.

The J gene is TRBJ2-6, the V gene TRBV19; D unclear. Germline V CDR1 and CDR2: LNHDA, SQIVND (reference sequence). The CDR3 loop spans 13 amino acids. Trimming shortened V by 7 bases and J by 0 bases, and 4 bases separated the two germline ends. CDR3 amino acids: CASTSSGANVLTF. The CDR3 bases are TGTGCCAGTACAAGCTCTGGGGCCAACGTCCTGACTTTC. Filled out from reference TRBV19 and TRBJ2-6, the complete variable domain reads DGGITQSPKYLFRKEGQNVTLSCEQNLNHDAMYWYRQDPGQGLRLIYYSQIVNDFQKGDIAEGYSVSREKKESFPLTVTSAQKNPTAFYLCASTSSGANVLTFGAGSRLTVL.

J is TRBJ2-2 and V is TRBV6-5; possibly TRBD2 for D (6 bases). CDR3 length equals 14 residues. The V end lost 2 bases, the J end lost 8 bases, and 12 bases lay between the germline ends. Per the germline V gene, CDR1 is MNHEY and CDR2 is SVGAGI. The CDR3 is CASSYDEEGGELFF. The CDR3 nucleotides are TGTGCCAGCAGTTACGACGAGGAGGGGGGGGAGCTGTTTTTT.